This record covers a single T cell receptor beta chain. Its antigen specificity is not known. The record has no base qualities; no much larger clone is one base away. At diagnosis, peripheral blood, uninvolved tumor-adjacent lung and tumor were collected and were preserved as a mix of fresh-frozen and FFPE material. For TCR repertoire profiling, blood samples were analyzed as peripheral blood mononuclear cells. Spanning cysteine to phenylalanine, the CDR3 consists of 15 amino acids. Only the CDR3 DNA is retained, 45 bases long and in frame from the first base. From a lookup of the germline V gene, CDR1 and CDR2 are SGHTA and FQGNSA. Compared with germline, V lacks 5 bases and J lacks 2 bases; bases without a gene match: 8. The sample originates from a study of T cells in localized non-small cell lung cancer (dated by TCRdb to between 2020 and 2021). Context from the whole study: The study analyzed T cell repertoires of about 230 early-stage NSCLC patients, comparing tumors and uninvolved tumor-adjacent lungs. The cohort comprised under 250 treatment-naïve NSCLC patients with resected, localized lung tumors. The mean age of the NSCLC patients was around 67 years, with about 120 men and around 99 women. Summary of the overall study and its limitations: Higher blood T cell density associated with longer overall survival, while higher adjacent-lung clonality associated with shorter survival. A median of roughly 56 of the top 100 tumor clones were detected in paired uninvolved adjacent lung, and 28 of these tumor clones were also found among the top 100 clones of the paired uninvolved adjacent lung. Uninvolved tumor-adjacent lung showed the highest T cell clonality, higher than tumor, which suggests more focused antigenic responses in the uninvolved tumor-adjacent lung. Since the design was exploratory, TCR variables were selected using unadjusted p-values with no false-discovery rate correction. Because multi-region tumor sequencing was not done, intratumor heterogeneity could not be ruled out.

TCR beta CDR3 regions were sequenced from DNA using the immunoSEQ Assay. The published analysis was carried out like this. To compute T cell density, TCR beta template counts were normalized to usable DNA, which was estimated by amplifying housekeeping genes. The preseqR package was used to estimate richness by extrapolating to 400,000 templates for PBMC samples and to 120,000 templates for tissue samples. Clonality was defined as one minus Pielou's evenness. Tissue-enriched TCRs were identified by differential abundance testing using productive amino-acid clonotypes, minimum total count 5 and alpha 0.1. The Jaccard Index and the Morisita Overlap Index were used to measure how much the repertoires overlapped between compartments. GLIPH grouped TCR beta CDR3s together with public tetramer-defined viral CDR3s, and a viral motif had to include at least three viral sequences and show V-gene enrichment. TCRdb obtained this table from immuneACCESS and retained in-frame rearrangements with V and J assigned. These tables miss some clones; where compared with another copy, unresolved V genes account for less than half of the shortfall, and the remainder is unexplained. That table is the source of V, J and clone size, and D and trimming were worked out from the DNA. Recorded for this sample are some 22,000 clones; around nine tenths of them occurred a single time. Around 6.1% of the sample belongs to the ten largest clones.

The V and J segments used are TRBV7-2 and TRBJ1-2, and TRBD1 matches 7 of the central bases. The clonotype comes from a man aged 35 to 69 with stage II lung adenocarcinoma. The input for sequencing was PBMCs, taken before any cancer treatment. The DNA sequence is as follows: TGTGCCAGCAGCCCGACGACAGGGAAAAACTATGGCTACACCTTC. This yields the protein CASSPTTGKNYGYTF.